The present T cell receptor beta chain was sequenced within a study of blood T cell repertoires in COVID-19. On the study more broadly: COVID-19 samples from acute and convalescent phases originated in the United States, Italy and Spain.

Data came from immunoSEQ multiplex PCR; TCRdb stores just in-frame clones and leaves some out. This sample has 250,000 to 350,000 clones, with about 82% found just once. The CDR3 runs 16 residues. V trimming: 5 bases; J trimming: 3 bases; junction bases outside the gene matches: 6. Germline V CDR1 and CDR2: LNHDA, SQIVND (reference sequence). This chain connects TRBV19 to TRBJ2-3; TRBD2 matches at 12 bases. Source material: peripheral blood. This TCR derives from a woman aged 45-65 years with acute or convalescent COVID-19. The CDR3 DNA reads TGTGCCAGTAGTGACTTAACTAGCGGGAGGACAGATACGCAGTATTTT. This encodes CASSDLTSGRTDTQYF.